This paragraph covers one TCR beta chain sequence. Its target is unknown. In the ViraFEST assay, antigen-specific CD4+ clonotypes were identified by expansion after peptide-pool stimulation. Upon completion of around 9 days in culture, CD4+ T cells were isolated. All participants had two doses of either the BNT162b2 or mRNA-1273 vaccine. Recipients of the vaccine had no prior SARS-CoV-2 infection and negative nucleocapsid antibodies. The source of the sample is a study of vaccination effects on CD4 cells after COVID-19. Notes on the study in general: The study found marked clonal contraction of infection- and vaccine-induced clones late after vaccination.

Some clones are missing from TCRdb's copy, which holds only in-frame ones; the method was immunoSEQ multiplex PCR. The sample records 65,000 to 95,000 clones, more than 60% being singletons. The sequenced sample was CD4+ T cells from PBMCs cultured with HCoV-OC43 spike peptides, obtained after COVID-19 vaccination. Subset: HCoV-OC43 spike overlapping peptide pool stimulation. This TCR was sampled from a human donor who received a COVID-19 vaccine.

The CDR3 loop reads CASSLDGQGTEAFF. In DNA form, the CDR3 reads TGTGCCAGCAGCTTGGATGGACAGGGCACCGAAGCTTTCTTT. The V gene is TRBV5-4, the J gene TRBJ1-1, with TRBD1 matching 8 bases. The ends lost 0 bases at V and 8 bases at J; junction bases unmatched: 6. The CDR3 runs to 14 residues. Per germline, CDR1 SGHNT and CDR2 YYREEE (reference sequence). The full variable domain, rest sourced from reference TRBV5-4 and TRBJ1-1, is ETGVTQSPTHLIKTRGQQVTLRCSSQSGHNTVSWYQQALGQGPQFIFQYYREEENGRGNFPPRFSGLQFPNYSSELNVNALELDDSALYLCASSLDGQGTEAFFGQGTRLTVV.